These T cell receptor beta chains were read from a single sample in a study of molecular identifiers for immune sequencing clone quantification. TCRdb analysed the PCR reads with MiXCR anew, one entry per CDR3 protein. The data show about 640,000 distinct CDR3 sequences, 15% to 20% seen once. The sequencing sample was made of naive CD8+ T cells from blood, with Jurkat cell RNA spiked in. These TCRs come from a human donor in good health. Some libraries in this study had Jurkat cell RNA spiked in. Each CDR3 is given with its conserved first and last residue. The D gene is left open where the match is weak. The size entry is marked missing in some rows and otherwise reads once, few, many or a size class.

clone_size	d_call	j_call	v_call	cdr3_aa	cdr3_nt
-	TRBD2	TRBJ2-1	TRBV6-5	CASSTREDPYNEQFF	TGTGCCAGCAGCACCCGGGAGGACCCCTACAATGAGCAGTTCTTC
many	-	TRBJ1-5	TRBV19	CASSIFGDSNQPQHF	TGTGCCAGTAGTATTTTCGGGGATAGCAATCAGCCCCAGCATTTT
many	-	TRBJ1-6	TRBV30	CGIDGGSNSPLHF	TGTGGAATAGATGGGGGGTCTAATTCACCCCTCCACTTT
-	-	TRBJ1-2	TRBV11-2	CASSLRERNYGYTF	TGTGCCAGCAGCTTACGCGAGAGAAACTATGGCTACACCTTC
many	-	TRBJ2-5	TRBV2	CASISETQYF	TGTGCCAGCATCTCCGAGACCCAGTACTTC
many	TRBD1	TRBJ1-1	TRBV9	CASSVAGTGSTEAFF	TGTGCCAGCAGCGTAGCAGGGACAGGTAGCACTGAAGCTTTCTTT
few	-	TRBJ1-1	TRBV11-2	CASSLDLVRPNTGAFF	TGTGCCAGCAGCTTAGATCTCGTGCGGCCGAACACTGGAGCTTTCTTT
many	TRBD2	TRBJ2-7	TRBV7-2	CASSLSGVAGEYDGQYF	TGTGCCAGCAGCTTATCAGGGGTAGCGGGGGAATACGATGGGCAGTACTTC
many	-	TRBJ2-5	TRBV5-1	CASSLAGSSGETQYF	TGCGCCAGCAGCTTGGCCGGTAGCTCAGGGGAGACCCAGTACTTC
many	TRBD1	TRBJ2-1	TRBV29-1	CSGGQGSNEQFF	TGCAGCGGGGGACAGGGGTCCAATGAGCAGTTCTTC
-	-	TRBJ2-7	TRBV6-2/TRBV6-3	CASSPLPGPTYYEQYF	TGTGCCAGCAGTCCCCTCCCCGGGCCTACATACTACGAGCAGTACTTC
many	-	TRBJ2-3	TRBV12-3/TRBV12-4	CASTSPGRYPDGTQYF	TGTGCCAGCACCTCTCCGGGGCGATACCCGGATGGTACGCAGTATTTT
many	TRBD1	TRBJ1-1	TRBV15	CATSRPDRGAEAFF	TGTGCCACCAGCAGACCGGACAGGGGAGCTGAAGCTTTCTTT
-	TRBD1	TRBJ1-1	TRBV6-1	CASRDSDYTEAFF	TGTGCCAGCCGGGACAGCGACTACACTGAAGCTTTCTTT
-	-	TRBJ2-2	TRBV5-6	CASSHEGSGELFF	TGTGCCAGCAGCCACGAGGGGAGCGGGGAGCTGTTTTTT
many	-	TRBJ1-1	TRBV19	CASIRTANTEAFF	TGTGCCAGTATAAGGACTGCGAACACTGAAGCTTTCTTT
-	-	TRBJ1-2	TRBV2	CASRGRGYGYTF	TGTGCCAGCCGCGGAAGGGGCTATGGCTACACCTTC
-	TRBD2	TRBJ2-1	TRBV7-9	CASTPGLYNEQFF	TGTGCCAGCACCCCGGGACTATACAATGAGCAGTTCTTC
-	-	TRBJ2-1	TRBV4-1	CASSSGTKADNEQFF	TGCGCCAGCAGCTCCGGGACAAAAGCCGACAATGAGCAGTTCTTC
-	TRBD2	TRBJ2-1	TRBV12-3/TRBV12-4	CASKLAPYNEQFF	TGTGCCAGCAAACTAGCGCCTTACAATGAGCAGTTCTTC
-	-	TRBJ2-7	TRBV12-3/TRBV12-4	CASSLARQMGTYEQYF	TGTGCCAGCAGTTTAGCGCGACAGATGGGCACCTACGAGCAGTACTTC
few	-	TRBJ1-6	TRBV12-3/TRBV12-4	CASSLSVSYSPLHF	TGTGCCAGCAGTTTGTCGGTGAGTTATTCACCCCTCCACTTT
-	-	TRBJ2-3	TRBV19	CASQYTDTQYF	TGTGCCAGTCAATACACAGATACGCAGTATTTT
-	TRBD2	TRBJ2-1	TRBV12-3/TRBV12-4	CASSDPRGEAYNEQFF	TGTGCCAGCAGTGACCCTCGGGGGGAGGCCTACAATGAGCAGTTCTTC
many	-	TRBJ1-4	TRBV5-6	CASSWQGINEKLFF	TGTGCCAGCAGCTGGCAGGGAATCAATGAAAAACTGTTTTTT
-	-	TRBJ1-1	TRBV23-1	CASSHPVPPAGKSPEAFF	TGCGCCAGCAGTCACCCCGTGCCACCGGCAGGGAAGTCCCCTGAAGCTTTCTTT
-	-	TRBJ2-3	TRBV20-1	CSARDLNPLSTDTQYF	TGCAGTGCTAGAGATCTTAATCCACTGAGCACAGATACGCAGTATTTT
many	-	TRBJ2-5	TRBV29-1	CSVVLRDSHLETQYF	TGCAGCGTTGTGCTGCGGGACAGTCACTTAGAGACCCAGTACTTC
many	TRBD2	TRBJ2-7	TRBV20-1	CSAPAGLAGDNYEQYF	TGCAGTGCCCCCGCGGGACTAGCGGGAGATAACTACGAGCAGTACTTC